Shown below are 27 T cell receptor beta chains from a single sample sequenced in a study of blood T cell repertoires in COVID-19. The data were produced by immunoSEQ multiplex PCR, yet TCRdb's version contains in-frame clones alone and is incomplete. The profile shows roughly 30,000 clones, more than 80% of them singletons. The sample was peripheral blood. These receptors were collected from a human donor in a cohort sampled during active COVID-19.

This chain connects TRBV10-3 to TRBJ2-1, with D possibly TRBD2 on 6 matching bases. Trimming shortened V by 10 bases and J by 7 bases, and 17 bases separated the two germline ends. The CDR3 covers 13 residues. Germline lookup yields CDR1 ENHRY and CDR2 SYGVKD. The CDR3 is CATLDGGQNEQFF. The CDR3 nucleotides are TGTGCCACCCTGGACGGGGGTCAAAATGAGCAGTTCTTC.

The chain carries TRBV5-8 and TRBJ2-3, with 11 bases lining up with TRBD2. Germline loops: CDR1 SGHTS, CDR2 YDEGEE. The CDR3 runs to 14 residues. J was trimmed by 1 base and V by 6 bases; bases with no gene match: 1. CDR3 bases: TGTGCCAGCATACTAGCGGGGGGCACAGATACGCAGTATTTT. This codes for CASILAGGTDTQYF.

The genes are TRBV7-3 and TRBJ2-1, with D uncertain. This CDR3 region has 12 residues. Germline lookup yields CDR1 SGHTA and CDR2 FQGTGA. V dropped 5 bases and J dropped 4 bases, with 6 bases sitting between them. The CDR3 DNA reads as TGTGCCAGCAGCCCCGGTTACAATGAGCAGTTCTTC. The encoded protein is CASSPGYNEQFF.

This chain joins TRBV19 and TRBJ2-5; 10 bases line up with TRBD1. Trimming cost V 5 bases and J 3 bases; bases outside gene matches: 6. Germline V lookup: CDR1 LNHDA, CDR2 SQIVND (reference sequence). This CDR3 spans 15 amino acids. The CDR3 sequence: CASSADRGVEETQYF. DNA for the CDR3: TGTGCCAGTAGTGCGGACAGGGGGGTGGAAGAGACCCAGTACTTC.

The V and J genes are TRBV11-2 and TRBJ2-7; TRBD2 is a possible D gene (6 bases). Germline loops: CDR1 SGHAT, CDR2 FQNNGV. The ends were cut back, 4 bases at V and 2 bases at J, with 12 bases in the middle. The CDR3 has 14 residues. The DNA for the CDR3 is TGTGCCAGCAGCTACGGAGGGGCCCCCTACGAGCAGTACTTC. Translated, it gives CASSYGGAPYEQYF.

This sequence joins TRBV11-2 and TRBJ1-1; D call uncertain. This CDR3 contains 15 residues. Germline V CDR1 and CDR2: SGHAT, FQNNGV. The V and J ends lost 0 bases and 3 bases respectively, with 11 bases between them. CDR3 coding DNA: TGTGCCAGCAGCTTAGATAGATTGAGGGACACTGAAGCTTTCTTT. This gives the protein CASSLDRLRDTEAFF.

In its sample, this clone ranks as medium-sized. The V and J genes are TRBV27 and TRBJ1-5, with D possibly matching TRBD1 (6 bases). V was clipped by 6 bases and J by 8 bases, with 17 bases between them. Germline V gene data show CDR1 as MNHEY and CDR2 as SMNVEV (reference sequence). The CDR3 length is 14 residues. CDR3 loop: CASSYRSGHEPQHF. The CDR3 region has the DNA TGTGCCAGCAGCTATAGGTCGGGACACGAGCCCCAGCATTTT.

V and J are TRBV7-6 and TRBJ2-1; 11 bases agree with TRBD2. There are 18 residues in the CDR3. J gave up 0 bases and V 1 base, and 5 bases lay outside the gene matches. Germline V lookup: CDR1 SGHVS, CDR2 FNYEAQ. DNA of the CDR3: TGTGCCAGCAGCTTAGGGCTAGCGGGGGGAAGCTCCTACAATGAGCAGTTCTTC. Protein product: CASSLGLAGGSSYNEQFF. The complete variable domain, with remaining parts taken from reference TRBV7-6 and TRBJ2-1, reads GAGVSQSPRYKVTKRGQDVALRCDPISGHVSLYWYRQALGQGPEFLTYFNYEAQQDKSGLPNDRFSAERPEGSISTLTIQRTEQRDSAMYRCASSLGLAGGSSYNEQFFGPGTRLTVL.

The chain employs TRBV12-5 and TRBJ1-4; TRBD1 agrees at 8 bases. CDR1 LGHNT and CDR2 FRNRAP come from the germline V gene. Losses at the gene ends were 1 base for V and 2 bases for J; bases not matched to a gene: 0. The CDR3 is 15 residues long. The CDR3 protein is CASGLGTGTNEKLFF. CDR3 sequence (DNA): TGTGCTAGTGGTTTGGGGACAGGGACTAATGAAAAACTGTTTTTT.

The rearrangement uses TRBV6-5 and TRBJ2-5; D may be TRBD2 (6 bases). Trimming took 6 bases from V and 5 from J, leaving 13 bases between them. Per the germline V gene, CDR1 is MNHEY and CDR2 is SVGAGI. The CDR3 covers 13 residues. CDR3 loop: CASSRAGRETQYF. CDR3 DNA sequence: TGTGCCAGCAGCCGCGCGGGGCGGGAGACCCAGTACTTC.

J is TRBJ1-3 and V is TRBV4-1; TRBD1 is a possible D gene (5 bases). Germline V lookup: CDR1 MGHRA, CDR2 YSYEKL. V lost 0 bases and J 9 bases, leaving 9 bases between the germline ends. The CDR3 is made up of 13 amino acids. CDR3 nucleotides: TGCGCCAGCAGCCAAGATCCCACAGGCACCATATATTTT. Residues: CASSQDPTGTIYF.

This clone came up a few times. The chain employs TRBV30 and TRBJ2-5; possible D gene TRBD2, 6 bases. Looked up from germline, CDR1 is GTSNPN and CDR2 is SVGIG (reference sequence). Trimming pared 0 bases from V and 7 bases from J, leaving 15 bases between. There are 14 residues in the CDR3. CDR3 in amino acids: CAWSVKDLGGTQYF. CDR3 sequence (DNA): TGTGCCTGGAGTGTAAAAGATTTGGGGGGGACCCAGTACTTC.

V gene TRBV10-3 combines with J gene TRBJ1-2, with a tentative D call TRBD1 (5 bases). CDR3 length equals 12 residues. The germline gives CDR1 ENHRY, CDR2 SYGVKD. Trimming left V 5 bases short and J 1 base short, with 5 bases between. CDR3 amino acids: CAISQGNYGYTF. The CDR3 DNA reads as TGTGCCATCAGTCAGGGTAACTATGGCTACACCTTC.

V is TRBV3-1 (or the pseudogene TRBV3-2) and J is TRBJ2-3, with 9 bases identical to TRBD2. V lost 8 bases and J lost 4; bases outside the gene matches: 10. Germline V gene lookup returns CDR1 LGHDT and CDR2 YNNKEL (reference sequence). The CDR3 is made up of 15 amino acids. Here the CDR3 reads CASLARGGASDTQYF. The CDR3 nucleotides are TGTGCCAGCCTGGCTCGCGGGGGGGCCTCAGATACGCAGTATTTT.

The chain carries TRBV2 and TRBJ1-2, with D perhaps matching TRBD1 (6 bases). The CDR3 consists of 13 residues. The germline CDR1 and CDR2 sequences are SNHLY and FYNNEI. V was pared by 7 bases and J by 6 bases, with 15 bases between. CDR3 DNA sequence: TGTGCCAGCATCGAACAGGGATTTGATGGCTACACCTTC. It codes for CASIEQGFDGYTF.

A few counts support this clone. The CDR3 here is CASSRGGTVSYEQYF. In DNA form, the CDR3 reads TGTGCCAGCAGTAGGGGCGGGACGGTGAGCTACGAGCAGTACTTC. The rearrangement joins TRBV6-5 to TRBJ2-7, with D perhaps TRBD2 (6 bases). The germline V gene encodes CDR1 MNHEY and CDR2 SVGAGI. Trimming took off 5 bases at V and 3 bases at J, with 17 bases between the two ends. The CDR3 contains 15 residues.

V usage is TRBV7-2 and J usage is TRBJ1-1; 9 nucleotides align to TRBD1. V dropped 5 bases and J dropped 9; count of bases not matched to a gene: 13. Germline assignment: CDR1 SGHTA and CDR2 FQGNSA. The CDR3 sequence is 15 residues long. CDR3 region: CASSPPGQGSAQAFF. In nucleotides, the CDR3 is TGTGCCAGCAGCCCTCCGGGACAGGGATCGGCTCAAGCTTTCTTT.

This clone appeared once. The chain combines TRBV5-1 with TRBJ1-2; tentatively, D is TRBD1 (5 bases). The V and J ends lost 4 bases and 6 bases respectively, with 16 bases between them. The germline gives CDR1 SGHRS, CDR2 YFSETQ. The CDR3 extends over 14 amino acids. The CDR3 DNA sequence: TGCGCCAGCAGCGGGGGGGACCCGGGACATGGCTACACCTTC. It encodes CASSGGDPGHGYTF.

The J gene is TRBJ1-1, the V gene TRBV5-6; TRBD1 matches 8 bases. In germline, CDR1 is SGHDT, CDR2 YYEEEE. Unmatched junction bases numbered 5, after V lost 4 bases and J lost 3 bases. The CDR3 loop spans 14 amino acids. DNA for the CDR3: TGTGCCAGCAGCCAAGGACAGGGACACACTGAAGCTTTCTTT. Amino acid sequence: CASSQGQGHTEAFF. The variable domain in full, completed from reference TRBV5-6 and TRBJ1-1, reads DAGVTQSPTHLIKTRGQQVTLRCSPKSGHDTVSWYQQALGQGPQFIFQYYEEEERQRGNFPDRFSGHQFPNYSSELNVNALLLGDSALYLCASSQGQGHTEAFFGQGTRLTVV.

The CDR3 DNA reads as TGCGCCAGCAGTCAACGCTCATGTCGATTTTGGGTTCGGACAAATCAAATGAACACTGAAGCTTTCTTT. This translates into CASSQRSCRFWVRTNQMNTEAFF. The rearrangement uses TRBV23-1 and TRBJ1-1, with D possibly being TRBD1 (5 bases). TRBV23-1 falls under the ORF class, with uncertain function. This CDR3 comprises 23 residues. V was trimmed by 2 bases and J by 0 bases, leaving 34 bases between them.

This chain links TRBV12-3 or TRBV12-4 with TRBJ1-1, with unresolved D. The CDR3 loop spans 12 amino acids. V was clipped by 6 bases and J by 4 bases, with 9 bases between them. CDR3 protein: CASSSEGTEAFF. In nucleotides, the CDR3 is TGTGCCAGCAGCAGTGAGGGCACTGAAGCTTTCTTT.

The V gene is TRBV7-3, the J gene TRBJ2-3, with a tentative D call TRBD2 (5 bases). The CDR3 runs to 15 residues. V lost 5 bases, J lost 4 bases, and 16 bases lay in between. CDR1 is SGHTA, CDR2 FQGTGA, per germline. CDR3 region: CASSPTGELADTQYF. The CDR3 coding sequence is TGTGCCAGCAGCCCTACCGGGGAGCTCGCAGATACGCAGTATTTT.

V gene TRBV5-5 combines with J gene TRBJ1-4; a weak D match, TRBD1 (6 bases). Germline loops: CDR1 SGHKS, CDR2 YYEKEE (reference sequence). This CDR3 is 15 amino acids long. V was clipped by 4 bases and J by 7 bases, with 17 bases between them. CDR3 loop: CASSLQGLSGEKLFF. The CDR3 coding sequence is TGTGCCAGCAGCCTGCAGGGGCTTAGTGGTGAAAAACTGTTTTTT.

V gene TRBV7-9 combines with J gene TRBJ1-1; D ambiguous. The V and J ends lost 5 bases and 11 bases respectively, with 21 bases between them. CDR1 and CDR2 from the germline V gene are SEHNR and FQNEAQ (reference sequence). The CDR3 extends over 14 amino acids. The CDR3 is CASSNEVTPRGAFF. The DNA for the CDR3 is TGTGCCAGCAGCAACGAGGTGACGCCAAGAGGGGCTTTCTTT.

CDR3 loop: CASSLYQGSDTQYF. Here the CDR3 DNA reads TGTGCCAGCAGCTTATATCAGGGGTCAGATACGCAGTATTTT. The chain carries TRBV9 and TRBJ2-3; D may be TRBD1 (6 bases). Germline CDR1 reads SGDLS; CDR2 reads YYNGEE. V was shortened by 4 bases and J by 4 bases, with 13 bases between the two germline ends. The length of the CDR3 is 14 residues. Looking up the rest from reference TRBV9 and TRBJ2-3 gives the full variable domain: DSGVTQTPKHLITATGQRVTLRCSPRSGDLSVYWYQQSLDQGLQFLIQYYNGEERAKGNILERFSAQQFPDLHSELNLSSLELGDSALYFCASSLYQGSDTQYFGPGTRLTVL.

This clone showed up just a few times. This chain connects TRBV5-1 to TRBJ1-1; D is undetermined. V lost 0 bases and J lost 5, with 11 bases in between. CDR3 length equals 14 residues. Germline CDR1 and CDR2: SGHRS and YFSETQ. The CDR3 DNA reads TGCGCCAGCAGCTTGGGGTCGGGGTCGACTGAAGCTTTCTTT. Translated, it gives CASSLGSGSTEAFF.

This clone appeared a few times. The rearrangement joins TRBV5-4 to TRBJ1-2, with a possible D match to TRBD1 (5 bases). Trimming cost V 0 bases and J 8 bases, with 23 bases left between them. Germline V gives CDR1 SGHNT, CDR2 YYREEE (reference sequence). There are 17 residues in the CDR3. The CDR3 DNA reads TGTGCCAGCAGCTTGGGCGCCCAGGGCCTACCACACCTAGGCTACACCTTC. It is translated as CASSLGAQGLPHLGYTF.